These 9 T cell receptor beta chains share one sample of origin, sequenced in a study of cytomegalovirus exposure and HLA in healthy donors. The PCR had 60 Vbeta and 13 Jbeta primers. The method was immunoSEQ multiplex PCR; TCRdb's version includes in-frame clones alone and lacks a portion of them. The sample shows 150,000 to 200,000 clones, approximately 80% of them seen only once. Sample: PBMCs. The receptors derive from a woman aged 18 to 35 in good health and CMV-seronegative.

The sample holds one count of this clone. The chain combines TRBV21-1 with TRBJ1-5. TRBV21-1 is a recognized pseudogene. CDR3 length equals 16 residues. In nucleotides, the CDR3 is TGTGCCAGCAGCGAGGTTATAACTACCTCCAATCAGCCCCAGCATTTT. Its protein product is CASSEVITTSNQPQHF.

The chain combines TRBV5-6 with TRBJ1-1; 7 bases are shared with TRBD1. Losses at the gene ends were 0 bases for V and 7 bases for J; bases not matched to a gene: 3. Germline assignment: CDR1 SGHDT and CDR2 YYEEEE. The CDR3 has 13 amino acids. Here the CDR3 reads CASSLVAGGEAFF. The CDR3 region has the DNA TGTGCCAGCAGCTTGGTAGCAGGGGGTGAAGCTTTCTTT.

The V gene is TRBV5-1, the J gene TRBJ1-2, with 7 bases aligning to TRBD1. The junction had 10 bases not matched to a gene; V was cut back by 7 bases and J by 4 bases. The germline gives CDR1 SGHRS, CDR2 YFSETQ. CDR3 length equals 14 residues. CDR3 sequence: CASHEPGQSYGYTF. In DNA, the CDR3 is TGCGCCAGCCACGAGCCGGGACAGAGCTATGGCTACACCTTC. The whole variable domain, filled in from reference TRBV5-1 and TRBJ1-2, reads KAGVTQTPRYLIKTRGQQVTLSCSPISGHRSVSWYQQTPGQGLQFLFEYFSETQRNKGNFPGRFSGRQFSNSRSEMNVSTLELGDSALYLCASHEPGQSYGYTFGSGTRLTVV.

This rearrangement joins TRBV10-2 to TRBJ1-1, with D tentatively TRBD1 (6 bases). The CDR3 covers 13 residues. Germline CDR1 reads WSHSY; CDR2 reads SAAADI. Trimming took off 3 bases at V and 3 bases at J, with 8 bases between the two ends. The DNA of the CDR3 is TGCGCCAGCAGTGACCAGGGGCACACTGAAGCTTTCTTT. Translation gives CASSDQGHTEAFF.

The chain recombines TRBV15 with TRBJ2-7; 10 bases match TRBD1. This CDR3 is built from 13 residues. The V gene end was trimmed by 5 bases and the J gene end by 6 bases; junction bases not matched to a gene: 4. Per the germline V gene, CDR1 is LNHNV and CDR2 is YYDKDF (reference sequence). CDR3 DNA sequence: TGTGCCACCAGCCCCAGGACAGGGGGCGAGCAGTACTTC. It translates to CATSPRTGGEQYF.

The rearrangement joins TRBV10-3 to TRBJ1-1; the match to TRBD1 covers 9 bases. Germline CDR1 ENHRY, CDR2 SYGVKD. The CDR3 runs 14 residues. V lost 6 bases, J lost 1 base, and 3 bases stayed unmatched. The CDR3 DNA reads TGTGCCATCAGGGGACAGGGATCGAACACTGAAGCTTTCTTT. Translating gives CAIRGQGSNTEAFF.

This clone was counted once. The chain carries TRBV19 and TRBJ2-3, with D possibly TRBD2 on 7 matching bases. The CDR3 extends over 15 amino acids. Germline loops: CDR1 LNHDA, CDR2 SQIVND (reference sequence). The V and J ends lost 6 bases and 2 bases respectively, with 15 bases between them. The CDR3 is CASSRGGAYTDTQYF. As DNA, the CDR3 is TGTGCCAGTAGCCGAGGGGGGGCATACACAGATACGCAGTATTTT.

This sequence joins TRBV7-6 and TRBJ1-5; 8 nucleotides agree with TRBD1. Germline V lookup: CDR1 SGHVS, CDR2 FNYEAQ. This CDR3 comprises 15 residues. V lost 5 bases and J lost 2; bases outside the gene matches: 5. CDR3 sequence (DNA): TGTGCCAGCAGCAGAGGACAGGGCGGCAATCAGCCCCAGCATTTT. Translating it yields CASSRGQGGNQPQHF. The variable domain in full, completed from reference TRBV7-6 and TRBJ1-5, reads GAGVSQSPRYKVTKRGQDVALRCDPISGHVSLYWYRQALGQGPEFLTYFNYEAQQDKSGLPNDRFSAERPEGSISTLTIQRTEQRDSAMYRCASSRGQGGNQPQHFGDGTRLSIL.

The V and J genes are TRBV7-2 and TRBJ1-2; 8 bases are a match to TRBD1. Per the germline V gene, CDR1 is SGHTA and CDR2 is FQGNSA. The CDR3 is 13 residues long. V shed 4 bases, J shed 8 bases, and the junction held 6 bases outside the gene matches. This CDR3 is CASSSAGGFGYTF. The CDR3 DNA follows: TGTGCCAGCAGCTCCGCAGGGGGCTTCGGCTACACCTTC.